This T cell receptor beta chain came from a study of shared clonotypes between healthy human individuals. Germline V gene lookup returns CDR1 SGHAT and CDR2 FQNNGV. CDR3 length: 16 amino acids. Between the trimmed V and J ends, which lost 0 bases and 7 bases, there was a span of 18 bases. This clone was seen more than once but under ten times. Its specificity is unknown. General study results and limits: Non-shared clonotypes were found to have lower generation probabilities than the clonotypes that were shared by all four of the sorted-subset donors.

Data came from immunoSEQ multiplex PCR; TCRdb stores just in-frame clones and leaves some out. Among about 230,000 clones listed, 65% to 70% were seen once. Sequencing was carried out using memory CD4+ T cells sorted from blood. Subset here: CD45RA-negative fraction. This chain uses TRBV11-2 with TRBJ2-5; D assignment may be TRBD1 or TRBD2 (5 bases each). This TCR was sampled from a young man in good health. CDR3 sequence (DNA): TGTGCCAGCAGCTTAGATAGTCCGGGGCCGGGTGGGACCCAGTACTTC. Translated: CASSLDSPGPGGTQYF.